These T cell receptor beta chains were read from a single sample in a study of OX40 agonist ivuxolimab in advanced cancers. Profiled with immunoSEQ multiplex PCR; TCRdb holds only in-frame clones, not every one. The sample holds about 70,000 clones; just over 85% are singletons and the top ten take over 2%. This sample comprised CD4+ or CD8+ T cells sorted from blood, obtained in a trial of the OX40 agonist ivuxolimab. The receptors were gathered from an adult with an advanced solid tumor such as melanoma, head and neck, liver or kidney cancer. Both conserved end residues are part of each CDR3. D genes are given only for firm matches. Clone size appears in some rows only: once, few, many, or a class for an expanded clone.

>15|few|TRBV2|NA|TRBJ1-4
CASCEGRRANEKLFF
TGTGCCAGCTGTGAGGGCAGGAGGGCTAATGAAAAACTGTTTTTT
>12|NA|TRBV5-1|NA|TRBJ1-3
CASRAPGNTIYF
TGCGCCAGCAGGGCCCCTGGAAACACCATATATTTT
>16|NA|TRBV13|TRBD2|TRBJ2-1
CASSLGPGGRYNEQFF
TGTGCCAGCAGCTTAGGGCCGGGGGGGCGGTACAATGAGCAGTTCTTC
>13|NA|TRBV6-1|NA|TRBJ1-1
CASSRKENTEAFF
TGTGCCAGCAGTCGAAAGGAGAACACTGAAGCTTTCTTT
>13|NA|TRBV6-4|TRBD1|TRBJ2-1
CASSVPGGNEQFF
TGTGCCAGCAGTGTCCCAGGGGGCAATGAGCAGTTCTTC
>15|once|TRBV5-1|TRBD1|TRBJ2-1
CASSADRGTYNEQFF
TGCGCCAGCAGCGCGGACAGGGGGACCTACAATGAGCAGTTCTTC
>17|NA|TRBV4-1|TRBD1|TRBJ2-2
CASSQENRGSNTGELFF
TGCGCCAGCAGCCAAGAAAACAGGGGTTCGAACACCGGGGAGCTGTTTTTT
>15|NA|TRBV11-1|TRBD1|TRBJ2-1
CASSWGGDRVYEQFF
TGTGCCAGCAGCTGGGGTGGGGACAGGGTCTATGAGCAGTTCTTC
>17|NA|TRBV19|TRBD1|TRBJ2-6
CASIPTGGSSGANVLTF
TGTGCCAGTATTCCGACAGGGGGGAGTTCTGGGGCCAACGTCCTGACTTTC
>15|NA|TRBV10-1|NA|TRBJ2-2
CASSESEEGTGELFF
TGCGCCAGCAGTGAGTCCGAGGAGGGGACCGGGGAGCTGTTTTTT
>12|NA|TRBV10-3|TRBD1|TRBJ2-5
CAIRLQGGTQYF
TGTGCCATCAGATTACAGGGGGGGACCCAGTACTTC
>12|NA|TRBV6-1|NA|TRBJ2-1
CASSFTYNEQFF
TGTGCCAGCAGTTTCACGTACAATGAGCAGTTCTTC
>12|NA|TRBV6-7|NA|TRBJ2-2
CASRGVTGELFF
TGTGCCAGCAGGGGGGTCACCGGGGAGCTGTTTTTT
>15|NA|TRBV9|NA|TRBJ1-2
CASSPQARGGYGYTF
TGTGCCAGCAGCCCTCAAGCCCGGGGGGGCTATGGCTACACCTTC
>17|NA|TRBV15|TRBD2|TRBJ2-1
CATSRDIPAGAYNEQFF
TGTGCCACCAGCAGGGACATACCAGCGGGGGCATACAATGAGCAGTTCTTC
>16|NA|TRBV5-1|NA|TRBJ2-3
CASSLGPDRLTDTQYF
TGCGCCAGCAGCTTGGGCCCGGACAGACTCACAGATACGCAGTATTTT
>12|NA|TRBV2|NA|TRBJ2-3
CASSRSTDTQYF
TGTGCCAGCAGTCGCAGCACAGATACGCAGTATTTT
>14|NA|TRBV9|TRBD1|TRBJ2-7
CASSLRDSSYEQYF
TGTGCCAGCAGCTTAAGGGACAGCTCCTACGAGCAGTACTTC
>15|NA|TRBV19|NA|TRBJ2-5
CASSFQGRVRETQYF
TGTGCCAGTAGTTTCCAGGGTAGGGTCAGAGAGACCCAGTACTTC
>17|few|TRBV4-1|TRBD2|TRBJ2-2
CASSLGLAGLGTGELFF
TGCGCCAGCAGCCTCGGACTAGCGGGACTGGGCACCGGGGAGCTGTTTTTT
>14|NA|TRBV7-8|TRBD1|TRBJ2-2
CASRLEQGAGELFF
TGTGCCAGCAGACTCGAACAGGGGGCCGGGGAGCTGTTTTTT
>14|NA|TRBV14|NA|TRBJ2-5
CASSQDLGRETQYF
TGTGCCAGCAGCCAGGACTTGGGGAGGGAGACCCAGTACTTC
>13|NA|TRBV30|NA|TRBJ1-4
CAWNGGVYEKLFF
TGTGCCTGGAATGGCGGGGTTTATGAAAAACTGTTTTTT
>16|NA|TRBV29-1|TRBD2|TRBJ2-1
CSVDRVRTSVYNEQFF
TGCAGCGTTGACCGAGTTAGGACTAGCGTGTACAATGAGCAGTTCTTC
>11|NA|TRBV11-2|NA|TRBJ2-3
CASSLSDTQYF
TGTGCCAGCAGCTTGTCCGATACGCAGTATTTT
>14|once|TRBV2|NA|TRBJ1-1
CASSVLGQGAEAFF
TGTGCCAGCAGTGTCTTGGGGCAGGGAGCTGAAGCTTTCTTT
>16|NA|TRBV19|TRBD1|TRBJ1-1
CASTLNRDSLNTEAFF
TGTGCCAGTACCCTAAATAGGGACAGCTTGAACACTGAAGCTTTCTTT
>11|NA|TRBV6-5|NA|TRBJ2-7
CASSERRVPYF
TGTGCCAGCAGTGAACGCAGGGTCCCGTACTTC
>12|NA|TRBV28|NA|TRBJ1-5
CASRGSNQPQHF
TGTGCCAGTCGGGGAAGCAATCAGCCCCAGCATTTT
>16|NA|TRBV9|TRBD1|TRBJ2-1
CASSGYRDRVGNEQFF
TGTGCCAGCAGCGGGTACCGGGACAGGGTCGGGAATGAGCAGTTCTTC
>13|NA|TRBV7-2|NA|TRBJ2-3
CASSPRTTDTQYF
TGTGCCAGCAGCCCTAGGACTACAGATACGCAGTATTTT
>17|NA|TRBV7-3|NA|TRBJ2-6
CASSLTGTASGANVLTF
TGTGCCAGCAGCTTAACGGGGACGGCCTCTGGGGCCAACGTCCTGACTTTC
>15|NA|TRBV2|NA|TRBJ1-6
CASSESAPERSPLHF
TGTGCCAGCAGTGAATCGGCTCCGGAGCGTTCACCCCTCCACTTT
>15|NA|TRBV19|NA|TRBJ2-5
CASSPLKGRQETQYF
TGTGCCAGTAGTCCCTTAAAGGGGCGGCAAGAGACCCAGTACTTC
>15|few|TRBV7-6|NA|TRBJ2-2
CASSLQGDNTGELFF
TGTGCCAGCAGCTTACAGGGAGATAACACCGGGGAGCTGTTTTTT
>15|NA|TRBV28|TRBD1|TRBJ1-2
CASSFGTGPTYGYTF
TGTGCCAGCAGTTTCGGGACAGGGCCGACCTATGGCTACACCTTC
>15|NA|TRBV18|NA|TRBJ1-2
CASSPPGPGGYGYTF
TGTGCCAGCTCACCTCCAGGACCGGGAGGCTATGGCTACACCTTC
>16|NA|TRBV10-2|TRBD2|TRBJ2-5
CASSEPASGIQETQYF
TGCGCCAGCAGTGAACCGGCTAGCGGTATCCAAGAGACCCAGTACTTC
>14|NA|TRBV5-1|TRBD1|TRBJ2-7
CASTAGTGMDEQYF
TGCGCCAGCACTGCCGGGACAGGCATGGACGAGCAGTACTTC
>15|NA|TRBV7-2|TRBD1|TRBJ2-7
CASSALGTGNYEQYF
TGTGCCAGCAGCGCTCTTGGGACAGGGAACTACGAGCAGTACTTC
>14|NA|TRBV15|TRBD1|TRBJ2-6
CATSQGIGANVLTF
TGTGCCACCTCACAGGGGATTGGGGCCAACGTCCTGACTTTC
>17|NA|TRBV5-1|TRBD2|TRBJ2-7
CASSLKLAGGPGYEQYF
TGCGCCAGCAGCTTGAAACTAGCGGGAGGCCCAGGCTACGAGCAGTACTTC
>15|NA|TRBV7-9|TRBD1|TRBJ2-3
CASSLATGAVDTQYF
TGTGCCAGCAGCTTAGCGACAGGGGCGGTAGATACGCAGTATTTT